Listed here are 20 T cell receptor beta chains from one sample, sequenced in a study of blood T cells in healthy people across ages (dated by TCRdb to between 2015 and 2016). The method behind the library was 5' RACE. Sequenced using an Illumina HiSeq 2500. A second PCR of about 7 to 12 cycles was run with a J-beta primer mix and a sample-barcoded 5' primer. Using fastp trimming at Q25 and MiXCR clonotype assembly, TCRdb reanalyzed the public sequencing data and kept in-frame beta chains. Duplicate CDR3 protein sequences are folded into a single record with the most common DNA and genes. The sample table records 1.5 million to 2 million distinct CDR3 sequences; 28% of these occur just once. The leading ten clones occupy less than 9.5% of the sample. The sequencing sample was made of blood. All receptors come from a woman in her twenties or thirties in good health.

This clonotype was observed a few times. The J gene is TRBJ2-4, the V gene TRBV28, with TRBD2 identical over 7 bases. The DNA end lines up better with TRBJ2-7; the J call may be wrong. CDR1 and CDR2 from the germline V gene are MDHEN and SYDVKM. This CDR3 region has 14 residues. CDR3 bases: TGTGCCAGCAGTCAGCCGGGACTACTCTACGAGCAGTACTTC. Its protein is CASSQPGLLYEQYF.

The sample holds many counts of this clonotype. Here the CDR3 reads CASNVYEQYF. The CDR3, as DNA: TGTGCCAGCAACGTCTACGAGCAGTACTTC. V gene TRBV7-2 combines with J gene TRBJ2-7; D is uncertain. Trimming stripped 7 bases from V and 3 bases from J, with 4 bases between. CDR3 length equals 10 residues. In germline, CDR1 is SGHTA, CDR2 FQGNSA.

At least ten counts were recorded for this clonotype. The rearrangement joins TRBV27 to TRBJ2-3; 7 nucleotides agree with TRBD1. Germline lookup yields CDR1 MNHEY and CDR2 SMNVEV (reference sequence). V lost 5 bases and J lost 6; bases outside the gene matches: 8. This CDR3 has 14 residues. The CDR3 region is CASSRDRAGDTQYF. The CDR3 DNA reads TGTGCCAGCAGTCGAGACAGGGCGGGCGATACGCAGTATTTT.

This clonotype showed up just a few times. This sequence joins TRBV7-9 and TRBJ2-7; TRBD2 might be the D (6 bases). CDR1 and CDR2 (germline): SEHNR, FQNEAQ (reference sequence). The CDR3 loop spans 13 amino acids. The V gene lost 6 bases and the J gene lost 4 bases, with 13 bases spanning the gap. Here the CDR3 reads CASSSSGEYEQYF. DNA for the CDR3: TGTGCCAGCAGTTCCTCGGGGGAGTACGAGCAGTACTTC.

V usage is TRBV6-4 and J usage is TRBJ2-1; 11 bases agree with TRBD2. V shed 0 bases, J shed 6 bases, and the junction held 1 base outside the gene matches. The CDR3 extends over 15 amino acids. Germline CDR1 is MRHNA and CDR2 is SNTAGT. Here the CDR3 reads CASSDSSGGANEQFF. CDR3 nucleotide sequence: TGTGCCAGCAGTGACTCTAGCGGGGGGGCCAATGAGCAGTTCTTC.

Concerning this clonotype: The junction shows a germline mismatch at one end, possibly a read error. The rearrangement links TRBV7-9 to TRBJ2-3, with TRBD1 matching over 7 bases. This CDR3 comprises 13 residues. From germline, CDR1 is SEHNR and CDR2 FQNEAQ (reference sequence). For the CDR3, the DNA is TGTGCCAGCAGGCCTCGGGCCAGAACAGGGGTGGTTTTT. Translation gives CASRPRARTGVVF.

This clonotype came up a few times. The chain links TRBV28 to TRBJ1-1, with 8 bases aligning to TRBD1. CDR1 is MDHEN, CDR2 SYDVKM, per germline. V dropped 9 bases and J dropped 4; count of bases not matched to a gene: 13. CDR3 length: 15 residues. This CDR3 reads CASSQTGTGRTEAFF. In DNA, the CDR3 is TGTGCCAGTAGTCAAACCGGGACAGGCCGCACTGAAGCTTTCTTT.

This chain joins TRBV20-1 and TRBJ1-3; TRBD1 aligns across 7 bases. Germline V gene lookup returns CDR1 DFQATT and CDR2 SNEGSKA (reference sequence). There are 15 residues in the CDR3. Trimming removed 0 bases from V and 2 bases from J; junction bases left unmatched: 4. The CDR3 is CSARDPRGTGNTIYF. CDR3 coding DNA: TGCAGTGCTAGAGATCCCAGGGGGACTGGAAACACCATATATTTT.

This clonotype appeared a few times. V and J are TRBV12-3 or TRBV12-4 and TRBJ2-2; no firm D call. V was clipped by 0 bases and J by 5 bases, with 10 bases between them. CDR3 length equals 15 residues. CDR3 in amino acids: CASSLARWSTGELFF. CDR3 bases: TGTGCCAGCAGTTTAGCCAGATGGAGTACCGGGGAGCTGTTTTTT.

Worth noting for this clonotype: The germline gene is not matched at one end of the junction; a read error may be the cause. The CDR3 region is CAGRPAGGLYEKLFF. For the CDR3, the DNA is TGTGCCGGCAGGCCTGCGGGGGGGCTGTATGAAAAACTGTTTTTT. The chain combines TRBV28 with TRBJ1-4, with D possibly matching TRBD1 (6 bases). Germline V gene lookup returns CDR1 MDHEN and CDR2 SYDVKM. The CDR3 contains 15 residues.

This chain links TRBV12-3 or TRBV12-4 with TRBJ2-5, with 8 positions matching TRBD2. The CDR3 is made up of 18 amino acids. V dropped 6 bases and J dropped 2; count of bases not matched to a gene: 17. CDR3 sequence (DNA): TGTGCCAGCAGCCTCCGGGTGATGACGGGGGGGCCACAAGAGACCCAGTACTTC. Translating it yields CASSLRVMTGGPQETQYF.

This chain connects TRBV6-5 to TRBJ2-3; 10 bases are shared with TRBD2. CDR3 length equals 16 residues. The trim removed 0 bases at V and 7 bases at J, leaving 7 bases unmatched. Germline CDR1 reads MNHEY; CDR2 reads SVGAGI. The CDR3: CASSYSTAGGGNTQYF. CDR3 DNA: TGTGCCAGCAGTTACTCGACAGCGGGAGGGGGTAATACGCAGTATTTT.

In its sample, this clonotype was seen a few times. The genes are TRBV29-1 and TRBJ2-3; D is possibly TRBD1 or TRBD2 (5 bases each). V was clipped by 7 bases and J by 3 bases, with 17 bases between them. This CDR3 region has 14 residues. Germline V gene lookup returns CDR1 SQVTM and CDR2 ANQGSEA. The CDR3 region is CSAEWHEGTDTQYF. The CDR3 nucleotides are TGCAGCGCCGAATGGCATGAGGGGACAGATACGCAGTATTTT.

There are a few counts of this clonotype. The V and J genes are TRBV11-2 and TRBJ2-5; no definite D call. CDR1 is SGHAT and CDR2 is FQNNGV in the germline V gene. This CDR3 comprises 14 residues. Trimming stripped 1 base from V and 4 bases from J, with 10 bases between. The chain's CDR3 is CASSLVRSRETQYF. Here the CDR3 DNA reads TGTGCCAGCAGCTTAGTCAGGAGTCGAGAGACCCAGTACTTC.

V gene TRBV6-5 combines with J gene TRBJ1-2, with a weak D call TRBD1 (5 bases). The germline V and J ends were trimmed by 6 bases and 8 bases, with 19 bases remaining between them. The germline V gene encodes CDR1 MNHEY and CDR2 SVGAGI. This CDR3 has 14 amino acids. The chain's CDR3 is CASRGVTGRPGYTF. The CDR3 DNA sequence: TGTGCCAGCAGAGGGGTTACGGGACGGCCGGGCTACACCTTC.

Here the CDR3 DNA reads TGTGCTAGTGGTTTGGTACGGGAGTTTGGAAAACTGTTTTTT. It is translated as CASGLVREFGKLFF. This chain uses TRBV12-5 with TRBJ1-4; D not certain. The CDR3 is 14 residues long. V was pared by 0 bases and J by 10 bases, with 12 bases between. The germline gives CDR1 LGHNT, CDR2 FRNRAP.

This chain connects TRBV7-9 to TRBJ2-2; D may be TRBD1 or TRBD2 (5 bases each). CDR1 is SEHNR and CDR2 is FQNEAQ in the germline V gene (reference sequence). The CDR3 totals 14 residues. Trimming took 1 base from V and 4 from J, leaving 7 bases between them. The CDR3 DNA is TGTGCCAGCAGCTTAGTAGGGACCACCGGGGAGCTGTTTTTT. It specifies CASSLVGTTGELFF.

This clonotype was counted between two and nine times. The chain links TRBV6-6 to TRBJ1-2, with a tentative D call TRBD1 (5 bases). V was clipped by 8 bases and J by 3 bases, with 16 bases between them. The CDR3 covers 14 residues. Per the germline V gene, CDR1 is MNHNY and CDR2 is SVGAGI (reference sequence). This CDR3 is CASHLTDSYYGYTF. Here the CDR3 DNA reads TGTGCCAGCCATCTAACCGACAGCTACTATGGCTACACCTTC.

This clonotype was detected only a few times. The chain joins TRBV27 to TRBJ1-6; 11 nucleotides align to TRBD1. The CDR3 covers 15 residues. CDR1 and CDR2 from the germline V gene are MNHEY and SMNVEV (reference sequence). The V gene end was trimmed by 6 bases and the J gene end by 8 bases; junction bases not matched to a gene: 6. This CDR3 is CASSAPGQGDSPLHF. CDR3 DNA: TGTGCCAGCAGCGCCCCGGGACAGGGGGATTCACCCCTCCACTTT.

To note about this clonotype: This could be a read error, since a much larger clone is one nucleotide away. The rearrangement joins TRBV7-3 to TRBJ1-1; D is unclear. V lost 4 bases, J lost 3 bases, and 9 bases lay in between. This CDR3 spans 13 amino acids. Germline lookup yields CDR1 SGHTA and CDR2 FQGTGA. CDR3 sequence: CASSSDGYTEAFF. The CDR3 DNA follows: TGTGCCAGCAGCTCGGACGGGTACACTGAAGCTTTCTTT. The variable domain in full, with the rest retrieved from reference TRBV7-3 and TRBJ1-1, is GAGVSQTPSNKVTEKGKYVELRCDPISGHTALYWYRQSLGQGPEFLIYFQGTGAADDSGLPNDRFFAVRPEGSVSTLKIQRTERGDSAVYLCASSSDGYTEAFFGQGTRLTVV.